The following is a TCR beta chain sequence with its context. These data are taken from a study of blood T cell repertoires in COVID-19. Overall study context: Donors in the United States, Italy and Spain gave samples during acute or convalescent COVID-19. T cells, B-cell-depleted T cells, or PBMCs provided the cDNA or gDNA that served as material.

The CDR3 extends over 16 amino acids. Trimming shortened V by 4 bases and J by 9 bases, and 22 bases separated the two germline ends. Germline V CDR1 and CDR2: MGHRA, YSYEKL. Clinical history as reported by participants underpinned cohort assignment. Authors' analysis steps: For nucleated cells, counts were estimated from reference gene primer amplification. Data came from immunoSEQ multiplex PCR; TCRdb stores just in-frame clones and leaves some out. The DNA gave D and trimming, while V, J and clone size come from that table. In the table there are 150,000 to 200,000 clones, about 80% of which are singletons.

What was sequenced was PBMCs or T cells enriched from blood (not recorded which). The chain employs TRBV4-1 and TRBJ2-1, with D perhaps matching TRBD2 (7 bases). The TCR originated in a woman between 55 and 75 years old who had recovered from COVID-19. CDR3 sequence (DNA): TGCGCCAGCAGCCTTGAGGACAGCCGACTAGCCGGTGAGCAGTTCTTC. It translates to CASSLEDSRLAGEQFF.